This is a list of T cell receptor beta chains from one sample in a study of regulatory T cells in long-lasting Graves disease. TCRdb reprocessed the multiplex PCR reads via MiXCR and lists one record per CDR3 protein. Here the sample spans 450,000 to 700,000 distinct CDR3 sequences, around an eighth being singletons. These same data were also listed under a study on T cells in Graves' hyperthyroidism and ophthalmopathy.

Sequenced material: peripheral blood mononuclear cells (PBMCs), taken at new diagnosis, from a patient treated with antithyroid drugs. The receptors originated from a man aged 25 to 40 with Graves disease. CDR3s include the opening cysteine and the closing phenylalanine or tryptophan. Each record gives: CDR3 protein, CDR3 DNA, V gene, J gene, clone size, D gene. The D gene is left open where the match is weak. Some rows mark clone size as missing; the rest say once, few, many or name a class of expanded clone.

cdr3_aa: CSARDRLRDNEQFF; cdr3_nt: TGCAGTGCTAGAGATAGACTGCGGGACAATGAGCAGTTCTTC; v_call: TRBV20-1; j_call: TRBJ2-1; clone_size: few; d_call: -
cdr3_aa: CASSIELSAGVGYEQYF; cdr3_nt: TGTGCCAGTAGTATAGAACTCTCAGCGGGAGTCGGCTACGAGCAGTACTTC; v_call: TRBV19; j_call: TRBJ2-7; clone_size: many; d_call: TRBD2
cdr3_aa: CSVGLAGIQETQYF; cdr3_nt: TGCAGCGTGGGACTAGCGGGGATCCAAGAGACCCAGTACTTC; v_call: TRBV29-1; j_call: TRBJ2-5; clone_size: -; d_call: TRBD2
cdr3_aa: CASSDTAGGPADTQYF; cdr3_nt: TGTGCCAGCAGTGATACGGCGGGAGGGCCTGCAGATACGCAGTATTTT; v_call: TRBV25-1; j_call: TRBJ2-3; clone_size: -; d_call: TRBD2
cdr3_aa: CASSLLWGSGANVLTF; cdr3_nt: TGTGCCAGCAGCTTACTTTGGGGCTCTGGGGCCAACGTCCTGACTTTC; v_call: TRBV11-2; j_call: TRBJ2-6; clone_size: many; d_call: -
cdr3_aa: CASSDWTGRGETQYF; cdr3_nt: TGTGCCAGCAGCGACTGGACAGGCCGGGGAGAGACCCAGTACTTC; v_call: TRBV7-9; j_call: TRBJ2-5; clone_size: many; d_call: TRBD1
cdr3_aa: CASSPQGQTSYEQYF; cdr3_nt: TGTGCCAGCAGCCCACAAGGACAGACCTCCTACGAGCAGTACTTC; v_call: TRBV9; j_call: TRBJ2-7; clone_size: once; d_call: -
cdr3_aa: CASSYERDTDTQYF; cdr3_nt: TGTGCCAGCAGTTATGAGAGAGACACAGATACGCAGTATTTT; v_call: TRBV6-2/TRBV6-3; j_call: TRBJ2-3; clone_size: few; d_call: -
cdr3_aa: CASSVVGQGLDEQFF; cdr3_nt: TGTGCCAGCAGCGTAGTTGGACAGGGGTTGGATGAGCAGTTCTTC; v_call: TRBV9; j_call: TRBJ2-1; clone_size: -; d_call: TRBD1
cdr3_aa: CATSRLGGRETQYF; cdr3_nt: TGTGCCACCAGCAGACTTGGTGGGCGCGAGACCCAGTACTTC; v_call: TRBV15; j_call: TRBJ2-5; clone_size: -; d_call: -
cdr3_aa: CAISERGRDEAFF; cdr3_nt: TGTGCCATCAGTGAGAGGGGACGAGATGAAGCTTTCTTT; v_call: TRBV10-3; j_call: TRBJ1-1; clone_size: many; d_call: -
cdr3_aa: CASRREGRNTDTQYF; cdr3_nt: TGTGCCAGCAGGAGGGAGGGCCGGAACACAGATACGCAGTATTTT; v_call: TRBV2; j_call: TRBJ2-3; clone_size: many; d_call: TRBD2
cdr3_aa: CSVEVYRVTEAFF; cdr3_nt: TGCAGCGTTGAAGTTTACAGGGTCACTGAAGCTTTCTTT; v_call: TRBV29-1; j_call: TRBJ1-1; clone_size: many; d_call: -
cdr3_aa: CASSRLASLDEQYF; cdr3_nt: TGTGCCAGCAGCCGACTAGCCTCCCTGGACGAGCAGTACTTC; v_call: TRBV7-8; j_call: TRBJ2-7; clone_size: many; d_call: TRBD2
cdr3_aa: CASSFGRINQPQHF; cdr3_nt: TGTGCCAGCAGTTTTGGACGGATCAATCAGCCCCAGCATTTT; v_call: TRBV12-3/TRBV12-4; j_call: TRBJ1-5; clone_size: many; d_call: -
cdr3_aa: CASSQDFDEQFF; cdr3_nt: TGCGCCAGCAGCCAAGATTTCGATGAGCAGTTCTTC; v_call: TRBV4-1; j_call: TRBJ2-1; clone_size: -; d_call: -
cdr3_aa: CAISGTSGRAFADTQYF; cdr3_nt: TGTGCCATCAGTGGGACTAGCGGGAGGGCCTTCGCAGATACGCAGTATTTT; v_call: TRBV10-3; j_call: TRBJ2-3; clone_size: many; d_call: TRBD2
cdr3_aa: CASSPTGYMNTEAFF; cdr3_nt: TGTGCCAGCAGTCCGACAGGGTACATGAACACTGAAGCTTTCTTT; v_call: TRBV27; j_call: TRBJ1-1; clone_size: many; d_call: TRBD1
cdr3_aa: CASSPRGLAGGDNEQFF; cdr3_nt: TGTGCCAGCAGCCCGCGGGGACTAGCGGGAGGCGACAATGAGCAGTTCTTC; v_call: TRBV14; j_call: TRBJ2-1; clone_size: many; d_call: TRBD2
cdr3_aa: CASSQAGGRFFNF; cdr3_nt: TGCGCCAGCAGTCAAGCGGGAGGCCGATTTTTCAACTTC; v_call: TRBV10-1; j_call: TRBJ2-7; clone_size: many; d_call: TRBD2
cdr3_aa: CATSDWDRDTGELFF; cdr3_nt: TGTGCCACCAGTGACTGGGACCGAGACACCGGGGAGCTGTTTTTT; v_call: TRBV24-1; j_call: TRBJ2-2; clone_size: -; d_call: -
cdr3_aa: CATSEQGAYGYTF; cdr3_nt: TGTGCCACCTCGGAACAGGGGGCATATGGCTACACCTTC; v_call: TRBV2; j_call: TRBJ1-2; clone_size: many; d_call: TRBD1
cdr3_aa: CASVLALNTGELFF; cdr3_nt: TGTGCCAGCGTCCTAGCTCTCAACACCGGGGAGCTGTTTTTT; v_call: TRBV7-2; j_call: TRBJ2-2; clone_size: many; d_call: -
cdr3_aa: CAISASSGTYEQYF; cdr3_nt: TGTGCCATCAGTGCGTCATCTGGAACCTACGAGCAGTACTTC; v_call: TRBV10-3; j_call: TRBJ2-7; clone_size: many; d_call: -
cdr3_aa: CASSRTDRVTETQYF; cdr3_nt: TGTGCCAGCAGCCGCACAGACAGGGTCACCGAGACCCAGTACTTC; v_call: TRBV7-9; j_call: TRBJ2-5; clone_size: many; d_call: TRBD1
cdr3_aa: CAWGNGPRGEAFF; cdr3_nt: TGTGCCTGGGGAAATGGCCCGAGAGGTGAAGCTTTCTTT; v_call: TRBV30; j_call: TRBJ1-1; clone_size: few; d_call: -
cdr3_aa: CASSLDIARAGEQFF; cdr3_nt: TGTGCCAGCAGCCTAGACATAGCCAGGGCAGGAGAGCAGTTCTTC; v_call: TRBV7-9; j_call: TRBJ2-1; clone_size: -; d_call: -
cdr3_aa: CASSEAAVFSGNTIYF; cdr3_nt: TGTGCCAGCAGTGAAGCGGCAGTTTTTTCTGGAAACACCATATATTTT; v_call: TRBV6-1; j_call: TRBJ1-3; clone_size: many; d_call: -
cdr3_aa: CASSQTYYEQYF; cdr3_nt: TGTGCCAGCAGCCAAACCTATTACGAGCAGTACTTC; v_call: TRBV3-1; j_call: TRBJ2-7; clone_size: -; d_call: -
cdr3_aa: CAILAGGVNTGELFF; cdr3_nt: TGTGCCATTCTAGCGGGAGGGGTTAACACCGGGGAGCTGTTTTTT; v_call: TRBV19; j_call: TRBJ2-2; clone_size: few; d_call: TRBD2
cdr3_aa: CASSLDIEDGRPQYF; cdr3_nt: TGTGCCAGCAGCTTAGATATCGAGGACGGTCGGCCCCAGTACTTC; v_call: TRBV11-2; j_call: TRBJ2-5; clone_size: -; d_call: -
cdr3_aa: CASRSDGYNEQFF; cdr3_nt: TGTGCCAGCAGGTCCGACGGATACAATGAGCAGTTCTTC; v_call: TRBV12-3/TRBV12-4; j_call: TRBJ2-1; clone_size: many; d_call: -
cdr3_aa: CASSQALGTGTSYEQYF; cdr3_nt: TGTGCCAGCAGCCAAGCTCTCGGGACAGGGACTTCCTACGAGCAGTACTTC; v_call: TRBV14; j_call: TRBJ2-7; clone_size: many; d_call: TRBD1
cdr3_aa: CASSELDSGRSEQFF; cdr3_nt: TGTGCCAGCAGTGAACTTGATAGCGGGAGGTCTGAGCAGTTCTTC; v_call: TRBV6-2/TRBV6-3; j_call: TRBJ2-1; clone_size: many; d_call: TRBD2
cdr3_aa: CSARDYDYNEQFF; cdr3_nt: TGCAGTGCTAGAGATTACGATTACAATGAGCAGTTCTTC; v_call: TRBV20-1; j_call: TRBJ2-1; clone_size: few; d_call: -
cdr3_aa: CASSEAGTRDEQFF; cdr3_nt: TGTGCCAGCAGTGAAGCCGGGACTAGGGATGAGCAGTTCTTC; v_call: TRBV6-1; j_call: TRBJ2-1; clone_size: many; d_call: TRBD2
cdr3_aa: CASSPGGLNYGYTF; cdr3_nt: TGTGCCAGCAGCCCGGGGGGACTTAACTATGGCTACACCTTC; v_call: TRBV12-3/TRBV12-4; j_call: TRBJ1-2; clone_size: many; d_call: -
cdr3_aa: CASRLDSLNQPQHF; cdr3_nt: TGTGCCAGCAGGCTGGACAGCCTCAATCAGCCCCAGCATTTT; v_call: TRBV12-3/TRBV12-4; j_call: TRBJ1-5; clone_size: many; d_call: -
cdr3_aa: CAIAGTEGSYNEQFF; cdr3_nt: TGTGCCATCGCCGGGACGGAGGGCTCCTACAATGAGCAGTTCTTC; v_call: TRBV10-3; j_call: TRBJ2-1; clone_size: many; d_call: -
cdr3_aa: CASSDSGLGSPPGELFF; cdr3_nt: TGTGCCAGCAGTGACTCTGGACTAGGGTCCCCTCCCGGGGAGCTGTTTTTT; v_call: TRBV6-4; j_call: TRBJ2-2; clone_size: -; d_call: TRBD2
cdr3_aa: CASSYPDRGSLSSNQPQHF; cdr3_nt: TGTGCCAGCAGCTACCCCGACAGGGGATCTTTGAGTAGCAATCAGCCCCAGCATTTT; v_call: TRBV11-3; j_call: TRBJ1-5; clone_size: -; d_call: TRBD1
cdr3_aa: CAISSGLAGQSKNIQYF; cdr3_nt: TGTGCCATCAGTAGCGGACTAGCGGGACAAAGCAAAAACATTCAGTACTTC; v_call: TRBV10-3; j_call: TRBJ2-4; clone_size: few; d_call: TRBD2
cdr3_aa: CSVVQDIAYEQYF; cdr3_nt: TGCAGCGTTGTGCAGGACATAGCCTACGAGCAGTACTTC; v_call: TRBV29-1; j_call: TRBJ2-7; clone_size: many; d_call: -
cdr3_aa: CASSRNGRGGENEQFF; cdr3_nt: TGTGCCAGTAGCCGAAACGGGAGAGGGGGAGAAAATGAGCAGTTCTTC; v_call: TRBV19; j_call: TRBJ2-1; clone_size: -; d_call: -
cdr3_aa: CAWSARLYTGELFF; cdr3_nt: TGTGCCTGGAGTGCCCGACTCTACACCGGGGAGCTGTTTTTT; v_call: TRBV30; j_call: TRBJ2-2; clone_size: few; d_call: -
cdr3_aa: CAWTFGRAHEQYF; cdr3_nt: TGTGCCTGGACATTCGGCAGGGCCCACGAGCAGTACTTC; v_call: TRBV30; j_call: TRBJ2-7; clone_size: -; d_call: -